These T cell receptor beta chains were read from a single sample in a study of shared clonotypes between healthy human individuals. The assay was immunoSEQ multiplex PCR, and TCRdb's table has in-frame clones only and misses some. The sample records about 2.3 million clones, 92% being singletons. The sample was naive CD4+ T cells from PBMCs. The source is a man aged 18 to 29 in good health. Some clones in this sample may be carry-over from other donors' samples. CDR3s include the opening cysteine and the closing phenylalanine or tryptophan. D genes are given only for firm matches. Only part of the rows carry a size: once, few, many, or a class if the clone is expanded.

D	V	size	J	DNA	CDR3
TRBD1	TRBV18	NA	TRBJ1-1	TGTGCCAGTCATCAGGGACAGTTGGGGACTGAAGCTTTCTTT	CASHQGQLGTEAFF
TRBD1	TRBV27	NA	TRBJ2-1	TGTGCCAGCAGTCTCTACCAGGGGGCGGACGCCTACAATGAGCAGTTCTTC	CASSLYQGADAYNEQFF
TRBD2	TRBV5-4	NA	TRBJ2-1	TGTGCCAGCAGCTTGTCTAGCGGGAGTAACGAGCAGTTCTTC	CASSLSSGSNEQFF
NA	TRBV27	NA	TRBJ2-1	TGTGCCAGCAGTAAGCAGCATCTGGATGGGAGCGGCTACAATGAGCAGTTCTTC	CASSKQHLDGSGYNEQFF
TRBD1	TRBV4-1	NA	TRBJ2-5	TGCGCCAGCAGCCGGGGGACAGGGGCGCAGGGGGAGACCCAGTACTTC	CASSRGTGAQGETQYF
NA	TRBV6-4	NA	TRBJ2-2	TGTGCCAGCAGTGACCAACTCCTGCGCGAGGCCGGGGAGCTGTTTTTT	CASSDQLLREAGELFF
NA	TRBV5-4	NA	TRBJ2-5	TGTGCCAGCAGCCAACTGACAGGCGCTATCCAAGAGACCCAGTACTTC	CASSQLTGAIQETQYF
NA	TRBV30	NA	TRBJ1-5	TGTGCCTGGAGTGTACTCAATCAGCCCCAGCATTTT	CAWSVLNQPQHF
NA	TRBV20-1	NA	TRBJ1-1	TGCAGTGCATACCGGCCCGGCCCGGCTTTCTTT	CSAYRPGPAFF
NA	TRBV7-2	NA	TRBJ2-5	TGTGCCAGCAGCCCGCAACAGGGATGGATGGAGACCCAGTACTTC	CASSPQQGWMETQYF
TRBD1	TRBV2	NA	TRBJ2-7	TGTGCCAGCGGGAACCGGGACAGATCCTACGAGCAGTACTTC	CASGNRDRSYEQYF
TRBD2	TRBV19	NA	TRBJ2-2	TGTGCCAGTAGTCCCTGGGGGGGGATGAGCACCGGGGAGCTGTTTTTT	CASSPWGGMSTGELFF
NA	TRBV9	NA	TRBJ2-5	TGTGCCAGCAGCGTAGGAGAGGAGCGGACAGTATTTCAAGAGACCCAGTACTTC	CASSVGEERTVFQETQYF
NA	TRBV7-9	NA	TRBJ2-2	TGTGCCAGCAGCTTAAAGGAATACACCGGGGAGCTGTTTTTT	CASSLKEYTGELFF
NA	TRBV6-1	few	TRBJ2-1	TGTGCCAGCAGTGGCCTCTCCTACAATGAGCAGTTCTTC	CASSGLSYNEQFF
NA	TRBV21-1	NA	TRBJ1-1	TGTGCCAGCAGCAAATTAGTAAGGGACACTGAAGCTTTCTTT	CASSKLVRDTEAFF
NA	TRBV6-4	NA	TRBJ2-2	TGTGCCAGCAGTGGGCGAGCCGGGGAGCTGTTTTTT	CASSGRAGELFF
NA	TRBV11-2	NA	TRBJ2-3	TGTGCCAGCAGCGAGGGACCAAGCACAGATACGCAGTATTTT	CASSEGPSTDTQYF
TRBD1	TRBV10-3	NA	TRBJ2-5	TGTGCCATCAGGGACAGGCAGGAGACCCAGTACTTC	CAIRDRQETQYF
TRBD1	TRBV7-3	NA	TRBJ2-2	TGTGCCAGCAGCTTATTCCCCGGACAGGGGGACACCGGGGAGCTGTTTTTT	CASSLFPGQGDTGELFF
TRBD2	TRBV19	NA	TRBJ2-4	TGTGCCGCGGGAGCTCAAAACATTCAGTACTTC	CAAGAQNIQYF
TRBD1	TRBV15	NA	TRBJ1-4	TGTGCCTCCAGGACAGGGTATCATGAAAAACTGTTTTTT	CASRTGYHEKLFF
NA	TRBV11-2	NA	TRBJ2-2	TGTGCCAGCAGCTTAGAAGAGACCGGGGAGCTGTTTTTT	CASSLEETGELFF
NA	TRBV6-5	NA	TRBJ1-2	TGTGCCAGCAGCCCAATCCCTGAGACAAGGGAATTC	CASSPIPETREF
NA	TRBV4-3	NA	TRBJ1-2	TGCGCCAGCAGCCAACACCTACAGGAGGGCTACACCTTC	CASSQHLQEGYTF
NA	TRBV11-2	NA	TRBJ2-7	TGTGCCAGCAGTTACGACAGAAACTCCTACGAGCAGTACTTC	CASSYDRNSYEQYF
NA	TRBV27	once	TRBJ2-5	TGTGCCAGCAGTTTATCCCGGGGGGCATCGGAGACCCAGTACTTC	CASSLSRGASETQYF
TRBD2	TRBV19	NA	TRBJ2-1	TGTGCCAGTAGTCCGACTAGCGGGAGGAACTACAATGAGCAGTTCTTC	CASSPTSGRNYNEQFF
NA	TRBV4-3	NA	TRBJ1-1	TGCGCCAGCAGCCAACTCCCGGGCGGGAACACTGAAGCTTTCTTT	CASSQLPGGNTEAFF
TRBD1	TRBV7-9	NA	TRBJ2-1	TGTGCCAGCAGCTTTGGCACGGGACAGGGTGACAATGAGCAGTTCTTC	CASSFGTGQGDNEQFF
NA	TRBV5-5	NA	TRBJ1-5	TGTGCCAGCAGCTTGTTAACTGCACAGCCCCAGCATTTT	CASSLLTAQPQHF
NA	TRBV28	NA	TRBJ1-3	TGTGCCAGCAGACCCGATGGCTCTGGAAACACCATATATTTT	CASRPDGSGNTIYF
TRBD1	TRBV5-1	NA	TRBJ2-7	TGCGCCAGCAGCTTGGCTTCCGGGACAGGGTCCTACGAGCAGTACTTC	CASSLASGTGSYEQYF
NA	TRBV9	NA	TRBJ2-1	TGTGCCAGCAGCGTAGATTGGCAATATTGGGACGAGCAGTTCTTC	CASSVDWQYWDEQFF
NA	TRBV7-9	NA	TRBJ1-1	TGTGCCAGCAGCCCCGGGGCCAAAGGCCCTCTTGAAGCTTTCTTT	CASSPGAKGPLEAFF
NA	TRBV11-3	NA	TRBJ1-3	TGTGCCAGCAGCTCCACCCCCCGAGGCAACACCATATATTTT	CASSSTPRGNTIYF
TRBD2	TRBV29-1	many	TRBJ2-1	TGCAGCGTTGTGAGGGTTTCGGGATCGGGAGGTGAGCAGTTCTTC	CSVVRVSGSGGEQFF
NA	TRBV18	NA	TRBJ2-5	TGTGCCAGCTCACCACCGAAGGGGGGTCAAGAGACCCAGTACTTC	CASSPPKGGQETQYF
NA	TRBV19	few	TRBJ1-5	TGTGCCTCTTCCTCGGGGGCAGGTCAGCCCCAGCATTTT	CASSSGAGQPQHF
NA	TRBV7-8	NA	TRBJ2-2	TGTGCCAGCAGCCCTACTGCGCGCCTGAACACCGGGGAGCTGTTTTTT	CASSPTARLNTGELFF
NA	TRBV2	NA	TRBJ2-2	TGTGCCAGCACAAGGATTGGTACCGGGGAGCTGTTTTTT	CASTRIGTGELFF
NA	TRBV7-9	NA	TRBJ1-2	TGTGCCAGCAGCTTAGAAGGGGTCGAGAATGGCTACACCTTC	CASSLEGVENGYTF
NA	TRBV4-1	NA	TRBJ2-1	TGCGCCAGCAGCCAAGATAACAGGGTCACCTACAATGAGCAGTTCTTC	CASSQDNRVTYNEQFF
NA	TRBV7-8	NA	TRBJ2-7	TGTGCCAGCATCCCCTCGAGGGGCAAATACGAGCAGTACTTC	CASIPSRGKYEQYF
NA	TRBV19	NA	TRBJ2-1	TGTGCCAGTAGTACACAGGGCACGGACAATGAGCAGTTCTTC	CASSTQGTDNEQFF
NA	TRBV10-3	NA	TRBJ2-7	TGTGCCATCAACGATCGGTCCGAGCAGTACTTC	CAINDRSEQYF
TRBD2	TRBV7-8	NA	TRBJ2-2	TGTGCCAGCAGCTTAGGAGCGGGAGGGGTGGCCGGGGAGCTGTTTTTT	CASSLGAGGVAGELFF
NA	TRBV7-6	once	TRBJ1-4	TGTGCCAGCAGCACTACCGATGGACCTAATGAAAAACTGTTTTTT	CASSTTDGPNEKLFF
NA	TRBV6-5	once	TRBJ1-2	TGTGCCAGCAGTTACTCGGGGGCGGGCTACACCTTC	CASSYSGAGYTF
NA	TRBV2	NA	TRBJ1-5	TGTGCCAGCTCCTACCAGGGCCTATATAGCAATCAGCCCCAGCATTTT	CASSYQGLYSNQPQHF